This TCR beta chain was sequenced for a study of blood T cell repertoires in COVID-19. Across the study: Italy, Spain and the United States were the sources of the convalescent and acute COVID-19 samples. PBMCs, B-cell-depleted T cells, or T cells were the source of the cDNA or gDNA that made up the material.

CDR3 length: 19 residues. The V gene's germline CDR1 is PRHDT and CDR2 FYEKMQ (reference sequence). V lost 4 bases and J lost 1, with 22 bases in between. Authors' processing steps: Estimation of nucleated cell counts relied on the amplification of reference gene primers. Assay: immunoSEQ multiplex PCR; the TCRdb copy retains only in-frame clones and omits some. The V and J calls and the clone size are those of that table, but D and trimming were determined from the DNA. The table includes 250,000 or so clones, around four fifths detected once. The V gene is TRBV13, the J gene TRBJ2-2, with TRBD2 as a possible D gene (5 bases). This receptor was taken from a man in his 60s with acute or convalescent COVID-19. The sample consisted of peripheral blood. CDR3 loop: CASSSPITPGTRNTGELFF. The CDR3 DNA is TGTGCCAGCAGCTCCCCTATAACCCCGGGAACGAGGAACACCGGGGAGCTGTTTTTT.